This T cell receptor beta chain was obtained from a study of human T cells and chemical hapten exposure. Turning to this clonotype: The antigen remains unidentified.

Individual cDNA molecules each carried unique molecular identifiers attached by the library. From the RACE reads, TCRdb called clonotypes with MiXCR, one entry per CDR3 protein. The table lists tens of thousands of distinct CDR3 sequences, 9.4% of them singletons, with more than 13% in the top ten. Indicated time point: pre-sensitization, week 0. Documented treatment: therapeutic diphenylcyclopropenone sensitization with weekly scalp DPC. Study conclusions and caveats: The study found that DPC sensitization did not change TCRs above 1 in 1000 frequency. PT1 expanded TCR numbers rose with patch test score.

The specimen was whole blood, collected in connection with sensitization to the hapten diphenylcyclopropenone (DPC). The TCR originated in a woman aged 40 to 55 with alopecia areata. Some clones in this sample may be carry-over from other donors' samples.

The CDR3 is CASSHWDRPYEQYF. The CDR3 region has the DNA TGCGCCAGCAGCCACTGGGACAGGCCCTACGAGCAGTACTTC. The rearrangement uses TRBV5-1 and TRBJ2-7; 8 bases map to TRBD1. The junction had 5 bases not matched to a gene; V was cut back by 4 bases and J by 2 bases. CDR1 is SGHRS, CDR2 YFSETQ, per germline. The CDR3 extends over 14 amino acids.